The 17 T cell receptor beta chains below were found in one sample sequenced in a study of blood T cell repertoires in COVID-19. Using immunoSEQ multiplex PCR, the repertoire was profiled, and TCRdb retains in-frame clones only, with some absent. The data contain 150,000 to 200,000 clones, about 80% of them singletons. The sequenced sample was peripheral blood. These receptors were collected from a man between 60 and 75 years old with acute or convalescent COVID-19.

This chain connects TRBV6-1 to TRBJ1-2, with D perhaps matching TRBD1 (6 bases). The ends were cut back, 0 bases at V and 0 bases at J, with 11 bases in the middle. Germline V gene lookup returns CDR1 MNHNS and CDR2 SASEGT. CDR3 size: 16 residues. CDR3 DNA: TGTGCCAGCAGTGAAGCGAGGGGGACCTCTAACTATGGCTACACCTTC. Protein product: CASSEARGTSNYGYTF.

Points on this clone: This sample also contains other DNA sequences that code for the same CDR3. This chain links TRBV14 with TRBJ1-2, with 7 bases matching TRBD1. This CDR3 has 14 amino acids. With 3 bases clipped from V and 5 bases from J, the junction kept 6 bases outside the gene matches. The germline V gene encodes CDR1 SGHDN and CDR2 FVKESK. The CDR3 coding sequence is TGTGCCAGCAGCCAGGAGACAGGGATTTATGGCTACACCTTC. This codes for CASSQETGIYGYTF.

This clone was recorded a few times. V usage is TRBV5-1 and J usage is TRBJ2-7; D is unresolved. Trimming shortened V by 1 base and J by 2 bases, and 4 bases separated the two germline ends. Germline V CDR1 and CDR2: SGHRS, YFSETQ. The CDR3 covers 12 residues. This CDR3 is CASSLSAYEQYF. The CDR3 nucleotides are TGCGCCAGCAGCTTGTCAGCCTACGAGCAGTACTTC.

In this sample, this clone turned up once. The chain has TRBV5-5 and TRBJ2-3; 12 bases agree with TRBD2. This CDR3 comprises 15 residues. V shed 2 bases and J 6 bases; nucleotides not matched to a gene: 4. The germline CDR1 and CDR2 sequences are SGHKS and YYEKEE (reference sequence). The CDR3 sequence is CASSFTSGGMDTQYF. As DNA, the CDR3 is TGTGCCAGCAGCTTCACTAGCGGGGGGATGGATACGCAGTATTTT.

This clone has a single count. V is TRBV29-1 and J is TRBJ2-3; TRBD1 matches at 7 bases. The trim removed 6 bases at V and 3 bases at J, leaving 12 bases unmatched. Germline CDR1 and CDR2: SQVTM and ANQGSEA. The CDR3 loop spans 15 amino acids. The CDR3 sequence is CSVAPLGRGTDTQYF. As DNA, the CDR3 is TGCAGCGTAGCGCCCTTGGGCAGGGGGACAGATACGCAGTATTTT.

This chain links TRBV29-1 with TRBJ1-3, with D uncertain. V lost 4 bases and J lost 0, with 10 bases in between. The CDR3 covers 14 residues. Germline CDR1 is SQVTM and CDR2 is ANQGSEA. The CDR3, as DNA: TGCAGCGTTGGGCGGGTAAACTCTGGAAACACCATATATTTT. As protein: CSVGRVNSGNTIYF.

This chain joins TRBV25-1 and TRBJ1-6; a weak D match, TRBD1 (5 bases). V gave up 7 bases and J gave up 3 bases, with 13 bases separating them. There are 15 residues in the CDR3. The germline V gene has CDR1 MGHDK and CDR2 SYGVNS. The CDR3 reads CASMPDSLYNSPLHF. CDR3 nucleotides: TGTGCCAGCATGCCCGACAGCCTCTATAATTCACCCCTCCACTTT.

This clone was observed a few times. This sequence joins TRBV19 and TRBJ1-5; 8 nucleotides agree with TRBD1. The CDR3 sequence is 17 residues long. V was pared by 3 bases and J by 1 base, with 8 bases of the junction left unmatched. Per germline, CDR1 LNHDA and CDR2 SQIVND (reference sequence). The CDR3 loop is CASSMGTGQRSNQPQHF. DNA for the CDR3: TGTGCCAGTAGTATGGGGACAGGCCAAAGAAGCAATCAGCCCCAGCATTTT.

This chain uses TRBV6-5 with TRBJ2-3, with D perhaps TRBD1 (6 bases). Trimming took 0 bases from V and 6 from J, leaving 16 bases between them. The CDR3 loop spans 16 amino acids. From germline, CDR1 is MNHEY and CDR2 SVGAGI. Written as DNA, the CDR3 is TGTGCCAGCAGTTACTCGAGTCAGGGGATATGGGATACGCAGTATTTT. The encoded protein is CASSYSSQGIWDTQYF.

This rearrangement joins TRBV10-3 to TRBJ2-1; 8 bases align to TRBD1. This CDR3 comprises 15 residues. Trimming at V came to 7 bases and at J to 5 bases, leaving 10 bases not matched to a gene. Germline V lookup: CDR1 ENHRY, CDR2 SYGVKD. The CDR3 nucleotides read TGTGCCATCACCAAGGACAGGGAGATGAACAATGAGCAGTTCTTC. It specifies CAITKDREMNNEQFF.

The rearrangement uses TRBV6-5 and TRBJ2-3; the match to TRBD2 covers 10 bases. With 4 bases clipped from V and 0 bases from J, the junction kept 4 bases outside the gene matches. The CDR3 is made up of 16 amino acids. Germline CDR1 is MNHEY and CDR2 is SVGAGI. CDR3 bases: TGTGCCAGCAGTTCGTGGACTAGCGGTAGCACAGATACGCAGTATTTT. Residues: CASSSWTSGSTDTQYF.

A few counts support this clone. This rearrangement joins TRBV25-1 to TRBJ2-2; no clear D. The CDR3 sequence is 14 residues long. V shed 11 bases and J shed 3 bases, with 16 bases lying between them. Germline lookup yields CDR1 MGHDK and CDR2 SYGVNS. CDR3 sequence reads: CAVLARYDTGELFF. The CDR3 DNA follows: TGTGCCGTTTTGGCGAGGTACGACACCGGGGAGCTGTTTTTT.

The chain combines TRBV9 with TRBJ1-1; possible D gene TRBD1, 5 bases. The germline V gene has CDR1 SGDLS and CDR2 YYNGEE. This CDR3 comprises 14 residues. V was pared by 2 bases and J by 3 bases, with 11 bases between. The CDR3 nucleotides are TGTGCCAGCAGCGTGGGCAGGACATACACTGAAGCTTTCTTT. This sequence encodes CASSVGRTYTEAFF.

The chain has TRBV10-2 and TRBJ1-2, with a possible D match to TRBD1 (5 bases). The V and J ends lost 0 bases and 8 bases respectively, with 10 bases between them. Germline CDR1 is WSHSY and CDR2 is SAAADI. The CDR3 totals 13 residues. The CDR3 reads CASSESGRGGYTF. The CDR3 bases are TGCGCCAGCAGTGAGTCGGGTAGGGGAGGCTACACCTTC.

V and J are TRBV4-1 and TRBJ2-5, with 8 positions matching TRBD1. This CDR3 has 17 residues. V was clipped by 0 bases and J by 4 bases; unmatched bases: 10. CDR1 and CDR2 from the germline V gene are MGHRA and YSYEKL. CDR3 in DNA: TGCGCCAGCAGCCAAGAATTGTTTGGACAGGGAGGAGAGACCCAGTACTTC. Protein product: CASSQELFGQGGETQYF.

This clone was detected only a few times. This chain links TRBV19 with TRBJ1-6; 8 bases line up with TRBD1. J lost 9 bases, V lost 6 bases, and 7 bases had no gene match. Germline V gene data show CDR1 as LNHDA and CDR2 as SQIVND (reference sequence). This CDR3 comprises 14 residues. CDR3 nucleotides: TGTGCCAGTAGAGTAACAGGGGGTACTTCACCCCTCCACTTT. Encoded protein: CASRVTGGTSPLHF. Based on the CDR3 plus reference TRBV19 and TRBJ1-6, the full variable domain is DGGITQSPKYLFRKEGQNVTLSCEQNLNHDAMYWYRQDPGQGLRLIYYSQIVNDFQKGDIAEGYSVSREKKESFPLTVTSAQKNPTAFYLCASRVTGGTSPLHFGNGTRLTVT.

This clone was counted once. This chain joins TRBV18 and TRBJ1-4; no firm D call. The CDR3 runs 13 residues. V lost 4 bases, J lost 8 bases, and 11 bases lay in between. Germline loops: CDR1 KGHSH, CDR2 LQKENI. CDR3 DNA: TGTGCCAGCTCACTAGTAGCCGGCGAAAAACTGTTTTTT. As protein: CASSLVAGEKLFF.